A single sample gave rise to the 17 T cell receptor beta chains below, sequenced in a study of human T cells and chemical hapten exposure. TCRdb redid the calling of the RACE reads with MiXCR, one entry per CDR3 protein. The sample includes about 92,000 distinct CDR3 sequences, roughly a tenth of them seen just once. Sample time point: patch test 3, about 24 weeks after DPC sensitization. The treatment was: therapeutic diphenylcyclopropenone sensitization with weekly scalp DPC. The sample was whole blood, taken in connection with sensitization to the hapten diphenylcyclopropenone (DPC). These receptors were taken from a woman under 40 with alopecia areata. Some clones in this sample may be carry-over from other donors' samples.

The V and J genes are TRBV29-1 and TRBJ2-3; no definite D call. The germline gives CDR1 SQVTM, CDR2 ANQGSEA. Trimming took 1 base from V and 4 from J, leaving 6 bases between them. The CDR3 loop spans 12 amino acids. CDR3 nucleotide sequence: TGCAGCGTTGAAGGGCAATCAGATACGCAGTATTTT. It is translated as CSVEGQSDTQYF.

This clonotype was counted at least ten times. This chain joins TRBV10-3 and TRBJ1-5; no definite D call. Trimming cost V 4 bases and J 4 bases, with 8 bases left between them. The CDR3 spans 13 residues. Germline V gene lookup returns CDR1 ENHRY and CDR2 SYGVKD. CDR3 nucleotides: TGTGCCATCAGTGTTGAGGAGAATCAGCCCCAGCATTTT. The encoded protein is CAISVEENQPQHF.

A few counts support this clonotype. This chain joins TRBV6-2 or TRBV6-3 and TRBJ1-3; D might be TRBD1 (6 bases). The V end was cut by 4 bases, the J end by 1 base, with 11 bases between. There are 15 residues in the CDR3. The V gene's germline CDR1 is MNHEY and CDR2 SVGEGT. DNA for the CDR3: TGTGCCAGCAGTTTCTCCGGGACATCTGGAAACACCATATATTTT. Its protein is CASSFSGTSGNTIYF.

The gene calls are TRBV2 and TRBJ2-7; weak D call: TRBD2 (5 bases). The CDR3 has 12 amino acids. Trimming left V 4 bases short and J 1 base short, with 5 bases between. CDR1 and CDR2 from the germline V gene are SNHLY and FYNNEI. The CDR3 reads CASSGGSYEQYF. The CDR3 DNA is TGTGCCAGCAGTGGAGGGTCCTACGAGCAGTACTTC.

This clonotype came up a few times. This chain connects TRBV10-3 to TRBJ2-3; TRBD1 aligns across 10 bases. The V gene end was trimmed by 8 bases and the J gene end by 3 bases; junction bases not matched to a gene: 2. The CDR3 loop spans 13 amino acids. Germline CDR1 and CDR2: ENHRY and SYGVKD. CDR3 nucleotides: TGTGCCATCCGGACAGGGGGGACAGATACGCAGTATTTT. This translates into CAIRTGGTDTQYF.

There are a few counts of this clonotype. The chain has TRBV7-3 and TRBJ2-5; D is undetermined. V lost 1 base, J lost 5 bases, and 14 bases lay in between. This CDR3 has 15 amino acids. Germline V gene lookup returns CDR1 SGHTA and CDR2 FQGTGA. CDR3 residues: CASSLMTPNRETQYF. The CDR3 DNA reads TGTGCCAGCAGCTTAATGACCCCCAATAGGGAGACCCAGTACTTC.

CDR3 DNA sequence: TGCAGTGCTAGCGGGCGGGGCGGCAGATTAAACACTGAAGCTTTCTTT. It is translated as CSASGRGGRLNTEAFF. The rearrangement links TRBV20-1 to TRBJ1-1; D might be TRBD1 (5 bases). Trimming stripped 3 bases from V and 2 bases from J, with 19 bases between. This CDR3 comprises 16 residues. Germline values: CDR1 DFQATT, CDR2 SNEGSKA (reference sequence).

This clonotype was observed many times. The V call is TRBV7-2, the J call TRBJ2-3; no clear D gene. The V gene lost 3 bases and the J gene lost 0 bases, with 10 bases spanning the gap. The CDR3 contains 15 residues. The germline gives CDR1 SGHTA, CDR2 FQGNSA. CDR3 amino acids: CASSFMGSSTDTQYF. In DNA form, the CDR3 reads TGTGCCAGCAGCTTTATGGGCAGCAGCACAGATACGCAGTATTTT.

This clonotype occurred many times. The V gene is TRBV10-3, the J gene TRBJ2-2, with 9 bases aligning to TRBD1. CDR1 ENHRY and CDR2 SYGVKD come from the germline V gene. The CDR3 has 15 residues. Unmatched junction bases numbered 8, after V lost 10 bases and J lost 2 bases. The CDR3 protein is CATQKTGGNTGELFF. CDR3 nucleotides: TGTGCCACCCAAAAGACAGGGGGTAACACCGGGGAGCTGTTTTTT.

This clonotype was seen more than once but under ten times. The V gene is TRBV10-3, the J gene TRBJ2-1; the D call may be TRBD1 or TRBD2 (6 bases each). Trimming removed 9 bases from V and 2 bases from J, with 11 bases in between. Germline V gene sequence: CDR1 ENHRY, CDR2 SYGVKD. The CDR3 contains 13 residues. CDR3 amino acids: CAIGGDTYNEQFF. CDR3 DNA: TGTGCCATTGGCGGGGACACCTACAATGAGCAGTTCTTC.

In this sample, this clonotype turned up a few times. V is TRBV25-1 and J is TRBJ2-2; D may correspond to TRBD1 or TRBD2 (5 bases each). CDR3 length equals 12 residues. V lost 4 bases, J lost 6 bases, and 6 bases lay in between. CDR1 is MGHDK, CDR2 SYGVNS, per germline. CDR3 in amino acids: CASSGGSGELFF. CDR3 nucleotides: TGTGCCAGCAGTGGGGGGTCCGGGGAGCTGTTTTTT.

A few counts support this clonotype. The chain recombines TRBV6-5 with TRBJ2-2; D perhaps matches TRBD2 (6 bases). V shed 6 bases and J shed 0 bases, with 11 bases lying between them. This CDR3 contains 15 residues. The germline CDR1 and CDR2 sequences are MNHEY and SVGAGI. The CDR3 reads CASSGGAPNTGELFF. DNA of the CDR3: TGTGCCAGCAGCGGCGGGGCCCCGAACACCGGGGAGCTGTTTTTT.

This clonotype was seen ten or more times. The chain has TRBV29-1 and TRBJ2-3, with 8 positions matching TRBD1. Trimming cost V 7 bases and J 3 bases; bases outside gene matches: 6. Germline V gene lookup returns CDR1 SQVTM and CDR2 ANQGSEA. CDR3 size: 13 residues. Here the CDR3 reads CSASGGFTDTQYF. In DNA, the CDR3 is TGCAGCGCATCAGGGGGCTTTACAGATACGCAGTATTTT.

This clonotype has a handful of counts. The gene calls are TRBV12-3 or TRBV12-4 and TRBJ2-1; D not resolved. The CDR3 contains 14 residues. V was clipped by 2 bases and J by 8 bases, with 13 bases between them. CDR3 protein: CASSLQSLQDEQFF. Here the CDR3 DNA reads TGTGCCAGCAGTTTACAGTCGCTCCAGGATGAGCAGTTCTTC.

In this sample, this clonotype turned up a few times. The chain has TRBV7-2 and TRBJ2-5, with TRBD1 identical over 8 bases. V gave up 6 bases and J gave up 3 bases; unmatched junction bases: 3. This CDR3 has 13 amino acids. Per the germline V gene, CDR1 is SGHTA and CDR2 is FQGNSA. CDR3 in amino acids: CASSRQGKETQYF. The CDR3 bases are TGTGCCAGCAGTAGACAGGGGAAAGAGACCCAGTACTTC.

This clonotype was picked up many times. The chain has TRBV7-9 and TRBJ1-1, with 7 bases identical to TRBD1. Per the germline V gene, CDR1 is SEHNR and CDR2 is FQNEAQ (reference sequence). V lost 4 bases to trimming and J lost 6 bases; unmatched junction nucleotides: 8. The length of the CDR3 is 14 residues. The CDR3 reads CASSSDRERAEAFF. Written as DNA, the CDR3 is TGTGCCAGCAGCTCAGACAGGGAAAGGGCTGAAGCTTTCTTT.

This clonotype was found a few times. The gene calls are TRBV7-6 and TRBJ2-3; 14 nucleotides match TRBD2. There are 19 residues in the CDR3. The germline V gene has CDR1 SGHVS and CDR2 FNYEAQ. V gave up 5 bases and J gave up 2 bases; unmatched junction bases: 12. The CDR3 region has the DNA TGTGCCAGCAGCCCCCATCTCGGGACTAGCGGGAGTCCCACAGATACGCAGTATTTT. The encoded protein is CASSPHLGTSGSPTDTQYF.